The 2 T cell receptor beta chains below come from one sample, sequenced in a study of T cell responses to AZD1222 COVID-19 vaccine. The protocol was immunoSEQ multiplex PCR, while the TCRdb copy is restricted to in-frame clones and leaves out a portion. This table has 100,000 or so clones, approximately 90% appearing once. This material consisted of peripheral blood, taken on day 0 of AZD1222 vaccination. The receptors here all came from an adult in good health.

The V call is TRBV19, the J call TRBJ2-5; 9 bases agree with TRBD1. Germline assignment: CDR1 LNHDA and CDR2 SQIVND (reference sequence). CDR3 size: 14 residues. V was pared by 5 bases and J by 3 bases, with 4 bases of the junction left unmatched. For the CDR3, the DNA is TGTGCCAGTAGTTTCGGGACAGGGAAAGAGACCCAGTACTTC. Its translation: CASSFGTGKETQYF.

The chain employs TRBV29-1 and TRBJ1-2; the match to TRBD1 covers 7 bases. The CDR3 is 13 amino acids. The J segment lost 0 bases and the V segment lost 5 bases, leaving 3 bases of the junction unmatched. Per germline, CDR1 SQVTM and CDR2 ANQGSEA. In DNA form, the CDR3 reads TGCAGCGTTCAGGGGGGGACTAACTATGGCTACACCTTC. Its protein is CSVQGGTNYGYTF.